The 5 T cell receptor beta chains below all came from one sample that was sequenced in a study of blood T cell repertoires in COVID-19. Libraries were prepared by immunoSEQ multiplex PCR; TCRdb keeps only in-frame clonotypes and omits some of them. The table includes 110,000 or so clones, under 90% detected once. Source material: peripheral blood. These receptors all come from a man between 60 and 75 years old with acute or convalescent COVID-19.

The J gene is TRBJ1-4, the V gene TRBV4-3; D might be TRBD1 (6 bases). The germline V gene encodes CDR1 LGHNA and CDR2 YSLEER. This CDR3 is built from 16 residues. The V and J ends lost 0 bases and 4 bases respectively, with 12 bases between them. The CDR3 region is CASSQDTPGDNEKLFF. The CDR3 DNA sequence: TGCGCCAGCAGCCAAGATACGCCAGGGGATAATGAAAAACTGTTTTTT.

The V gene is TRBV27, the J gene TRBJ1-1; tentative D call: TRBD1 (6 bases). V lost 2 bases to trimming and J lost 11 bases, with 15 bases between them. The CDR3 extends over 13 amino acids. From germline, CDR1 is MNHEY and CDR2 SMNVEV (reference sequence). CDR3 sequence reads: CASSLDDRLEAFF. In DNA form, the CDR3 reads TGTGCCAGCAGTTTAGACGACAGGCTGGAGGCTTTCTTT.

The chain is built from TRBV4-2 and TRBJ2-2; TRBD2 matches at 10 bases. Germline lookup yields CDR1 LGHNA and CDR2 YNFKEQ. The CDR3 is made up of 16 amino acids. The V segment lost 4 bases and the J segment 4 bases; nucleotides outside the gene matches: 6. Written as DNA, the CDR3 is TGTGCCAGCAGCCCGCCTAGCGGGGGACTCACCGGGGAGCTGTTTTTT. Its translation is CASSPPSGGLTGELFF.

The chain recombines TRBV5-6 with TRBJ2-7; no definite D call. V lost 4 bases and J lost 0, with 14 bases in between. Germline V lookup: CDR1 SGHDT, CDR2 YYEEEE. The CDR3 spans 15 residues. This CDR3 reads CASSPPGPSSYEQYF. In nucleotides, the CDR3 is TGTGCCAGCAGCCCGCCGGGTCCCTCCTCCTACGAGCAGTACTTC.

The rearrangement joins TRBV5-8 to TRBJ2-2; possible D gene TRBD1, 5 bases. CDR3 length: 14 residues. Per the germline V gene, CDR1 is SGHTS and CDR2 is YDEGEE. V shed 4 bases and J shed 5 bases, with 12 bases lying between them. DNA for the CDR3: TGTGCCAGCAGCGCTCCCCCAGGGACCGGGGAGCTGTTTTTT. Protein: CASSAPPGTGELFF. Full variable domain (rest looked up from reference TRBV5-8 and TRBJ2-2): EAGVTQSPTHLIKTRGQQATLRCSPISGHTSVYWYQQALGLGLQFLLWYDEGEERNRGNFPPRFSGRQFPNYSSELNVNALELEDSALYLCASSAPPGTGELFFGEGSRLTVL.